This T cell receptor beta chain was identified in a study of cytomegalovirus exposure and HLA in healthy donors. CDR3 size: 14 residues. Germline loops: CDR1 LNHDA, CDR2 SQIVND (reference sequence). The V end was cut by 1 base, the J end by 7 bases, with 13 bases between. Primers for the PCR totalled 60 Vbeta and 13 Jbeta. TCRdb's table, derived via immunoSEQ multiplex PCR, lists solely in-frame clones and lacks some. The sample carries around 64,000 clones, 86% recorded once. The chain carries TRBV19 and TRBJ1-1; D might be TRBD1 (6 bases). Material for sequencing was PBMCs. The origin of this receptor is a woman in her 30s in good health and CMV-seronegative. CDR3 coding DNA: TGTGCCAGTAGTATAGGACAGGTCCCAAGTGAAGCTTTCTTT. As protein: CASSIGQVPSEAFF.